This T cell receptor (beta chain) was observed in a study of patients and donors after allogeneic stem cell transplantation. Trimming took off 6 bases at V and 0 bases at J, with 14 bases between the two ends. Germline-derived CDR1 and CDR2 are DFQATT and SNEGSKA (reference sequence). The CDR3 loop spans 15 amino acids. TCRdb redid the calling of the RT-PCR reads with MiXCR, one entry per CDR3 protein. The table records some 160,000 distinct CDR3 sequences, 20% to 25% of them present only once. Material: blood, either unsorted or a sorted T cell fraction (not recorded which). The chain employs TRBV20-1 and TRBJ2-2, with D possibly TRBD1 on 6 matching bases. The source of this sequence is a human donor who was either an allogeneic HSCT recipient or a stem cell or donor lymphocyte infusion donor (not recorded which). It is not recorded whose cells these are; they may come from a transplant donor. CDR3 bases: TGCAGTGCACAGGGCCTCGGGGCGAACACCGGGGAGCTGTTTTTT. The encoded protein is CSAQGLGANTGELFF.